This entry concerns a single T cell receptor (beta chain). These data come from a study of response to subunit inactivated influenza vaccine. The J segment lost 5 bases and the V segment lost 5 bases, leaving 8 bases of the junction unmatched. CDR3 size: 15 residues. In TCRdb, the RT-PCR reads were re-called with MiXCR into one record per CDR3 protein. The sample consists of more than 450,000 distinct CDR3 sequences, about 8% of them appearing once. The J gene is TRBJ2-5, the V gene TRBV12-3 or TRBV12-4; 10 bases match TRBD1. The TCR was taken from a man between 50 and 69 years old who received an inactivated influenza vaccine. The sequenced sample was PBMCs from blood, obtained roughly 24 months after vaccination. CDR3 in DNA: TGTGCCAGCAGTCGACGACAGGGGGCTTGGGAGACCCAGTACTTC. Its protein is CASSRRQGAWETQYF.